One sample yielded the 10 T cell receptor beta chains listed below, sequenced in a study of chemoradiotherapy in HPV16-positive cancers. The protocol was immunoSEQ multiplex PCR, while the TCRdb copy is restricted to in-frame clones and leaves out a portion. This sample has fewer than 25,000 clones, with about two thirds found just once. The sample was acquired from a patient who underwent chemoradiotherapy. These receptors all stem from a human donor with HPV-associated anogenital cancer.

This clone was counted a few times. This sequence joins TRBV9 and TRBJ1-4; unclear D gene. This CDR3 is built from 14 residues. CDR1 SGDLS and CDR2 YYNGEE come from the germline V gene. V lost 6 bases, J lost 6 bases, and 15 bases lay in between. The DNA for the CDR3 is TGTGCCAGCACCCGGACTCTAACCGATGAAAAACTGTTTTTT. Translated: CASTRTLTDEKLFF.

This chain uses TRBV5-1 with TRBJ2-3, with 10 nucleotides matching TRBD2. Germline V gives CDR1 SGHRS, CDR2 YFSETQ. The CDR3 covers 15 residues. V lost 4 bases and J lost 4; bases outside the gene matches: 6. CDR3 coding DNA: TGCGCCAGCAGCCCTCTAGCGGGAGAGGCAGATACGCAGTATTTT. It translates to CASSPLAGEADTQYF.

The V and J genes are TRBV9 and TRBJ2-1; D is perhaps TRBD2 (6 bases). The V and J ends lost 0 bases and 8 bases respectively, with 15 bases between them. The CDR3 sequence is 15 residues long. Germline V gives CDR1 SGDLS, CDR2 YYNGEE. The CDR3 coding sequence is TGTGCCAGCAGCGTAGTGGCAGGGAGGAGCGATGAGCAGTTCTTC. It codes for CASSVVAGRSDEQFF.

The chain joins TRBV28 to TRBJ2-7; D might be TRBD2 (6 bases). The V end lost 1 base, the J end lost 6 bases, and 10 bases lay between the germline ends. The CDR3 spans 13 residues. CDR1 is MDHEN, CDR2 SYDVKM, per germline. The CDR3 DNA reads TGTGCCAGCAGTTTATTCTTGACTAGCGAGCAGTACTTC. It yields the protein CASSLFLTSEQYF.

This clone was seen just once. The chain is built from TRBV7-2 and TRBJ2-5; perhaps TRBD1 as D (6 bases). The CDR3 runs to 15 residues. Trimming stripped 3 bases from V and 5 bases from J, with 16 bases between. Germline CDR1 and CDR2: SGHTA and FQGNSA. The CDR3 region is CASSFQQGPGETQYF. CDR3 nucleotides: TGTGCCAGCAGCTTCCAACAGGGACCGGGGGAGACCCAGTACTTC.

This clone was observed a single time. In DNA, the CDR3 is TGTGCCAGCAGCCCCTGGGGGGGACTAGCGGGAACAGATACGCAGTATTTT. Protein product: CASSPWGGLAGTDTQYF. V gene TRBV7-9 combines with J gene TRBJ2-3; 13 positions match TRBD2. V shed 5 bases, J shed 3 bases, and the junction held 8 bases outside the gene matches. Germline V CDR1 and CDR2: SEHNR, FQNEAQ (reference sequence). The CDR3 sequence is 17 residues long.

This rearrangement joins TRBV29-1 to TRBJ1-2; TRBD1 agrees at 11 bases. Germline V gene sequence: CDR1 SQVTM, CDR2 ANQGSEA. CDR3 length: 14 residues. V was clipped by 6 bases and J by 4 bases; unmatched bases: 7. CDR3 residues: CSVAPGTGGYGYTF. CDR3 DNA sequence: TGCAGCGTCGCACCCGGGACAGGGGGCTATGGCTACACCTTC.

V usage is TRBV28 and J usage is TRBJ1-6; 9 bases match TRBD1. Germline assignment: CDR1 MDHEN and CDR2 SYDVKM. Trimming took 7 bases from V and 7 from J; bases not matched to a gene: 5. CDR3 length: 14 residues. The CDR3 region is CASKVGTGNSPLHF. CDR3 nucleotide sequence: TGTGCCAGCAAGGTCGGGACAGGGAATTCACCCCTCCACTTT. Complete variable domain (other parts from reference TRBV28 and TRBJ1-6): DVKVTQSSRYLVKRTGEKVFLECVQDMDHENMFWYRQDPGLGLRLIYFSYDVKMKEKGDIPEGYSVSREKKERFSLILESASTNQTSMYLCASKVGTGNSPLHFGNGTRLTVT.

The rearrangement joins TRBV30 to TRBJ1-1; TRBD1 is a possible D gene (6 bases). Trimming left V 5 bases short and J 3 bases short, with 19 bases between. The CDR3 spans 15 residues. Germline V gives CDR1 GTSNPN, CDR2 SVGIG (reference sequence). DNA of the CDR3: TGTGCCTGGTCTAGGCCCACAGGGCGGGACACTGAAGCTTTCTTT. Translated: CAWSRPTGRDTEAFF.

The chain couples TRBV6-1 to TRBJ1-2, with TRBD1 as a possible D gene (6 bases). Germline values: CDR1 MNHNS, CDR2 SASEGT. V was clipped by 4 bases and J by 8 bases, with 14 bases between them. There are 13 residues in the CDR3. The CDR3 loop reads CASSGVGGWGYTF. CDR3 bases: TGTGCCAGCAGTGGTGTTGGGGGCTGGGGCTACACCTTC.